The source of this T cell receptor (beta chain) is a study of blood T cell repertoires in COVID-19. Study as a whole: Spain, Italy and the United States supplied samples that represented acute and convalescent COVID-19. The cDNA or gDNA used as material had been derived from T cells, B-cell-depleted T cells, or PBMCs.

Between the trimmed V and J ends, which lost 1 base and 8 bases, there was a span of 8 bases. The CDR3 has 12 residues. The sample holds a few counts of this clone. Per the study methods: Estimation of nucleated cell counts was performed using reference gene primer amplification. Clones were sequenced by immunoSEQ multiplex PCR, and TCRdb holds only the in-frame ones, with some missing. That table is the source of V, J and clone size, and D and trimming were worked out from the DNA. This sample has 200,000 or so clones, with 70% to 85% found just once. Specimen: peripheral blood. The genes are TRBV12-3 or TRBV12-4 and TRBJ1-2; D unresolved. The TCR sequence derives from a human donor with acute or convalescent COVID-19. The donor label of this sample is uncertain. The CDR3 loop reads CASSLERIGYTF. CDR3 nucleotide sequence: TGTGCCAGCAGTTTAGAGCGGATAGGCTACACCTTC.